These T cell receptor beta chains were read from a single sample in a study of cytomegalovirus exposure and HLA in healthy donors. Profiled with immunoSEQ multiplex PCR; TCRdb holds only in-frame clones, not every one. The sample lists 170,000 or so clones; roughly three quarters were seen once. The specimen sequenced was PBMCs. The source of these receptors is a male donor in good health and CMV-seronegative. CDR3s include the opening cysteine and the closing phenylalanine or tryptophan. A D gene is named only where the DNA matches it firmly. Expanded clones are given a class, and other clones once, few, many or no size at all.

V gene	J gene	clone size	D gene	CDR3 protein	CDR3 DNA
TRBV5-1	TRBJ1-2	.	TRBD1	CASSEGQIYGYTF	TGCGCCAGCAGCGAGGGACAGATCTATGGCTACACCTTC
TRBV5-1	TRBJ2-7	.	.	CASSPSSYEQYF	TGCGCCAGCAGCCCCAGCTCCTACGAGCAGTACTTC
TRBV2	TRBJ1-5	.	TRBD1	CASSENWAGGQPQHF	TGTGCCAGCAGTGAAAACTGGGCAGGGGGTCAGCCCCAGCATTTT
TRBV2	TRBJ1-5	.	TRBD1	CASSGGTGLQPQHF	TGTGCCAGCAGTGGGGGGACAGGGCTTCAGCCCCAGCATTTT
TRBV28	TRBJ1-1	.	.	CASSLQGGGTEAFF	TGTGCCAGCAGTTTACAGGGAGGAGGCACTGAAGCTTTCTTT
TRBV2	TRBJ1-2	.	.	CASLPSGGYGYTF	TGTGCCAGCCTGCCCAGTGGAGGCTATGGCTACACCTTC
TRBV30	TRBJ2-1	few	.	CAWSVGLLLEQFF	TGTGCCTGGAGTGTAGGTCTACTACTTGAGCAGTTCTTC
TRBV6-1	TRBJ1-5	.	.	CASSDRGKIQPQHF	TGTGCCAGCAGTGACAGGGGAAAAATTCAGCCCCAGCATTTT
TRBV29-1	TRBJ2-7	.	.	CSVQTTAGYEQYF	TGCAGCGTTCAGACTACCGCGGGCTACGAGCAGTACTTC
TRBV6-5	TRBJ2-7	.	.	CASSYGAGNEQYF	TGTGCCAGCAGTTACGGGGCAGGGAACGAGCAGTACTTC
TRBV19	TRBJ1-2	.	.	CASSPLGALYGYTF	TGTGCCAGTAGCCCCCTAGGGGCCCTCTATGGCTACACCTTC
TRBV6-5	TRBJ2-3	.	.	CASSPGTTRTDTQYF	TGTGCCAGCAGTCCAGGGACAACCCGCACAGATACGCAGTATTTT
TRBV18	TRBJ2-1	.	TRBD2	CASSRKLAGGPNEQFF	TGTGCCAGCTCACGAAAACTAGCGGGAGGTCCCAATGAGCAGTTCTTC
TRBV28	TRBJ2-1	.	TRBD1	CASRMRGQGPYNEQFF	TGTGCCAGCCGTATGCGGGGACAGGGGCCCTACAATGAGCAGTTCTTC
TRBV15	TRBJ2-1	.	.	CATSRDLVGRLDEQFF	TGTGCCACCAGCAGAGATTTGGTCGGGAGACTGGATGAGCAGTTCTTC
TRBV7-2	TRBJ2-7	few	TRBD1	CASSSGTGIHEQYF	TGTGCCAGCAGCTCCGGGACAGGGATCCACGAGCAGTACTTC
TRBV6-5	TRBJ2-7	few	.	CASSYKQGPYEQYF	TGTGCCAGCAGTTACAAACAGGGACCCTACGAGCAGTACTTC
TRBV6-1	TRBJ1-2	once	.	CASSGGNLNYGYTF	TGTGCCAGCTCGGGAGGGAACCTTAACTATGGCTACACCTTC
TRBV30	TRBJ2-1	.	TRBD2	CAWSGGSGGYNEQFF	TGTGCCTGGAGTGGGGGTAGCGGGGGGTACAATGAGCAGTTCTTC
TRBV4-2	TRBJ2-4	.	.	CASSQAVAKNIQYF	TGTGCCAGCAGCCAGGCAGTAGCCAAAAACATTCAGTACTTC
TRBV19	TRBJ2-7	.	.	CASSISQVSYEQYF	TGTGCCAGTAGTATCTCCCAGGTTTCCTACGAGCAGTACTTC
TRBV28	TRBJ2-5	.	TRBD2	CASSGGASGYPETQYF	TGTGCCAGCAGTGGGGGAGCTAGCGGGTACCCAGAGACCCAGTACTTC
TRBV12-5	TRBJ1-3	.	.	CAPSGTKTGNTIYF	TGTGCTCCCTCAGGGACAAAGACTGGAAACACCATATATTTT
TRBV11-3	TRBJ2-7	.	TRBD1	CASSSGQGMQPYEQYF	TGTGCCAGCAGCTCGGGACAGGGGATGCAACCTTACGAGCAGTACTTC
TRBV6-5	TRBJ2-7	.	.	CASRTGQLTYEQYF	TGTGCCAGCAGGACAGGACAGTTGACCTACGAGCAGTACTTC
TRBV28	TRBJ1-2	.	.	CASRGGAWDGYTF	TGTGCCAGCAGGGGGGGGGCTTGGGATGGCTACACCTTC
TRBV25-1	TRBJ2-1	.	TRBD1	CASRTGGFGNEQFF	TGTGCCAGCCGGACAGGCGGTTTCGGCAATGAGCAGTTCTTC
TRBV19	TRBJ2-1	.	TRBD2	CASSPWGGHNEQFF	TGTGCCAGTAGTCCTTGGGGAGGGCACAATGAGCAGTTCTTC
TRBV19	TRBJ2-1	once	TRBD2	CASSMGGTYNEQFF	TGTGCCAGTAGTATGGGGGGGACCTACAATGAGCAGTTCTTC
TRBV28	TRBJ1-2	.	.	CASSLGAGVGYTF	TGTGCCAGCAGTTTAGGGGCAGGGGTTGGCTACACCTTC
TRBV7-9	TRBJ1-6	.	TRBD1	CASRTEGANSPLHF	TGTGCCAGCAGGACGGAGGGGGCGAATTCACCCCTCCACTTT
TRBV15	TRBJ2-7	.	TRBD2	CATSLGGTSYEQYF	TGTGCCACCTCTCTTGGCGGGACTAGCTACGAGCAGTACTTC
TRBV27	TRBJ1-5	.	.	CASSKQVNQPQHF	TGTGCCAGCAGCAAACAGGTGAATCAGCCCCAGCATTTT
TRBV19	TRBJ2-2	few	.	CASSIDPGNTGELFF	TGTGCCAGTAGTATAGATCCTGGCAACACCGGGGAGCTGTTTTTT
TRBV6-1	TRBJ2-7	.	TRBD1	CASSDWGQGAYEQYF	TGTGCCAGCAGTGACTGGGGACAGGGGGCTTACGAGCAGTACTTC
TRBV7-6	TRBJ1-5	.	.	CASSLGQGSNQPQHF	TGTGCCAGCAGCTTAGGGCAGGGAAGCAATCAGCCCCAGCATTTT
TRBV7-3	TRBJ1-5	.	.	CASSKEENQPQHF	TGTGCCAGCAGCAAAGAGGAAAATCAGCCCCAGCATTTT
TRBV6-5	TRBJ1-2	.	.	CASSYSGRNYGYTF	TGTGCCAGCAGTTACTCGGGCAGAAACTATGGCTACACCTTC
TRBV6-1	TRBJ2-1	.	.	CASSESLFF	TGTGCCAGCAGTGAATCTCTGTTCTTC
TRBV10-1	TRBJ2-3	.	.	CASSESGCTDTQYF	TGCGCCAGCAGTGAGTCGGGCTGCACAGATACGCAGTATTTT
TRBV6-5	TRBJ2-2	.	TRBD2	CASSGLAGGTGELFF	TGTGCCAGCAGTGGACTAGCGGGGGGGACCGGGGAGCTGTTTTTT
TRBV15	TRBJ1-2	.	.	CATSAKGRGNYGYTF	TGTGCCACCAGCGCGAAAGGGCGAGGGAACTATGGCTACACCTTC
TRBV6-1	TRBJ1-3	.	TRBD1	CASSERDRIWFGGNTIYF	TGTGCCAGCAGTGAAAGGGACAGGATTTGGTTTGGAGGAAACACCATATATTTT
TRBV28	TRBJ2-5	.	.	CATGTQRTQYF	TGTGCCACAGGGACACAGAGGACCCAGTACTTC
TRBV12-5	TRBJ2-6	.	.	CASGSTRDFSGANVLTF	TGTGCTAGTGGTTCAACTAGGGACTTCTCTGGGGCCAACGTCCTGACTTTC
TRBV30	TRBJ1-2	.	.	CAWSVILDYGYTF	TGTGCCTGGAGTGTAATTTTAGATTATGGCTACACCTTC
TRBV6-6	TRBJ1-4	.	.	CASSTPQGVANEKLFF	TGTGCCAGCAGTACGCCTCAGGGTGTGGCTAATGAAAAACTGTTTTTT
TRBV28	TRBJ1-5	.	.	CASSRDTNQPQHF	TGTGCCAGCAGTCGGGACACGAATCAGCCCCAGCATTTT
TRBV5-1	TRBJ1-2	.	TRBD1	CASTGGENYGYTF	TGCGCCTCTACAGGGGGCGAGAACTATGGCTACACCTTC
TRBV14	TRBJ1-3	.	.	CASSEQGARGNTIYF	TGTGCCAGCAGCGAACAGGGAGCTCGGGGAAACACCATATATTTT
TRBV28	TRBJ1-5	.	TRBD1	CASSFYWTGVNQPQHF	TGTGCCAGCAGTTTTTATTGGACAGGTGTTAATCAGCCCCAGCATTTT
TRBV27	TRBJ2-1	few	.	CASRTGQSSYNEQFF	TGTGCCAGCAGGACAGGACAAAGCTCCTACAATGAGCAGTTCTTC
TRBV13	TRBJ1-1	.	TRBD1	CASSLGDRGFEAFF	TGTGCCAGCAGCTTGGGGGACAGGGGGTTCGAGGCTTTCTTT
TRBV5-1	TRBJ1-1	.	.	CASNSGLGTEAFF	TGCGCCAGCAACTCAGGGCTGGGGACTGAAGCTTTCTTT
TRBV6-5	TRBJ2-3	.	.	CASSYRRRSTDTQYF	TGTGCCAGCAGTTATCGGCGGAGAAGCACAGATACGCAGTATTTT
TRBV30	TRBJ2-7	few	.	CAFTNRDRATSAYEQYF	TGTGCCTTCACCAACCGGGACAGGGCGACTAGCGCCTACGAGCAGTACTTC
TRBV27	TRBJ2-1	few	TRBD2	CASSPLLAGGSYNEQFF	TGTGCCAGCAGTCCCCTACTAGCGGGGGGCTCCTACAATGAGCAGTTCTTC
TRBV28	TRBJ2-1	.	.	CASLKRTTYNEQFF	TGTGCCAGCCTAAAGCGGACCACCTACAATGAGCAGTTCTTC
TRBV10-3	TRBJ2-7	.	TRBD1	CAISDGTGGYEQYF	TGTGCCATCAGTGATGGGACAGGGGGCTACGAGCAGTACTTC